The 30 T cell receptor beta chains reported below all come from one sample, sequenced in a study of human thymus T cells. Resections were taken during corrective heart surgery, and the thymus tissue came from these. TCRdb's table, derived via immunoSEQ multiplex PCR, lists solely in-frame clones and lacks some. The data show tens of thousands of clones, around 95% seen once. Sequencing was carried out using thymus tissue. These receptors were taken from a girl in the first two years of life with a congenital heart defect but otherwise immunologically healthy.

The V gene is TRBV28, the J gene TRBJ2-5, with 9 nucleotides matching TRBD2. This CDR3 region has 15 residues. The trim removed 6 bases at V and 1 base at J, leaving 6 bases unmatched. Germline V lookup: CDR1 MDHEN, CDR2 SYDVKM. The CDR3: CASSVAGEFQETQYF. The CDR3 DNA reads TGTGCCAGCAGCGTAGCGGGAGAGTTCCAAGAGACCCAGTACTTC.

The chain links TRBV28 to TRBJ2-2, with D hard to call. The CDR3 length is 19 residues. The V end was cut by 6 bases, the J end by 4 bases, with 27 bases between. CDR1 and CDR2 from the germline V gene are MDHEN and SYDVKM. This CDR3 is CASRSNCVEDAWSTGELFF. The CDR3 coding sequence is TGTGCCAGCAGATCTAATTGCGTTGAGGACGCCTGGAGCACCGGGGAGCTGTTTTTT.

V and J are TRBV19 and TRBJ1-2; the D is unclear. The length of the CDR3 is 14 residues. Germline values: CDR1 LNHDA, CDR2 SQIVND (reference sequence). Trimming stripped 3 bases from V and 1 base from J, with 9 bases between. The DNA for the CDR3 is TGTGCCAGTAGTATGGAGCGTTTTAACTATGGCTACACCTTC. It specifies CASSMERFNYGYTF.

This chain links TRBV30 with TRBJ1-3, with 11 bases matching TRBD1. The CDR3 has 16 amino acids. The germline CDR1 and CDR2 sequences are GTSNPN and SVGIG (reference sequence). Unmatched junction bases numbered 5, after V lost 2 bases and J lost 2 bases. CDR3 in DNA: TGTGCCTGGAGTCTCAGGACAGGGGGCACTGGAAACACCATATATTTT. Its protein product is CAWSLRTGGTGNTIYF.

The chain carries TRBV2 and TRBJ2-3; 8 bases are a match to TRBD2. V lost 2 bases to trimming and J lost 7 bases; unmatched junction nucleotides: 17. Germline CDR1 SNHLY, CDR2 FYNNEI. The CDR3 spans 18 residues. The CDR3 spells CASSEWDGSGALEHTQYF. The CDR3 bases are TGTGCCAGCAGTGAATGGGATGGTAGCGGGGCTTTGGAGCATACGCAGTATTTT. The complete variable domain, with remaining parts taken from reference TRBV2 and TRBJ2-3, reads EPEVTQTPSHQVTQMGQEVILRCVPISNHLYFYWYRQILGQKVEFLVSFYNNEISEKSEIFDDQFSVERPDGSNFTLKIRSTKLEDSAMYFCASSEWDGSGALEHTQYFGPGTRLTVL.

The chain has TRBV4-3 and TRBJ2-7; the match to TRBD2 covers 11 bases. The CDR3 extends over 16 amino acids. Trimming at V came to 2 bases and at J to 2 bases, leaving 5 bases not matched to a gene. Germline V gives CDR1 LGHNA, CDR2 YSLEER. The CDR3 sequence: CASSQSLAGGPYEQYF. The CDR3 DNA follows: TGCGCCAGCAGCCAATCCCTAGCGGGAGGCCCCTACGAGCAGTACTTC.

The genes are TRBV10-3 and TRBJ1-3; D is perhaps TRBD1 (5 bases). The germline V and J ends were trimmed by 5 bases and 1 base, with 12 bases remaining between them. Germline loops: CDR1 ENHRY, CDR2 SYGVKD. The CDR3 sequence is 15 residues long. CDR3 nucleotide sequence: TGTGCCATCAGTCCCGGGGGTGGGTCTGGAAACACCATATATTTT. Encoded protein: CAISPGGGSGNTIYF.

This clone was observed a few times. The chain carries TRBV29-1 and TRBJ1-2; D unclear. This CDR3 comprises 13 residues. Trimming stripped 2 bases from V and 8 bases from J, with 15 bases between. Looked up from germline, CDR1 is SQVTM and CDR2 is ANQGSEA. The CDR3, as DNA: TGCAGCGTTGAATTCGACGAGGGCTGCGGCTACACCTTC. Translating gives CSVEFDEGCGYTF.

CDR3: CASSLRTGGLYEQYF. CDR3 DNA: TGCGCCAGCAGCTTGCGGACAGGGGGCCTCTACGAGCAGTACTTC. V is TRBV5-1 and J is TRBJ2-7, with 11 bases lining up with TRBD1. The CDR3 length is 15 residues. The ends lost 1 base at V and 3 bases at J; junction bases unmatched: 3. Germline CDR1 is SGHRS and CDR2 is YFSETQ.

V is TRBV19 and J is TRBJ2-7; D might be TRBD1 (6 bases). V was clipped by 5 bases and J by 2 bases, with 16 bases between them. CDR3 length: 15 residues. Germline V CDR1 and CDR2: LNHDA, SQIVND (reference sequence). The CDR3 nucleotides read TGTGCCAGTAGTGCAGGACAGTCGCCTGCCTACGAGCAGTACTTC. It translates to CASSAGQSPAYEQYF. The complete variable domain, with remaining parts taken from reference TRBV19 and TRBJ2-7, reads DGGITQSPKYLFRKEGQNVTLSCEQNLNHDAMYWYRQDPGQGLRLIYYSQIVNDFQKGDIAEGYSVSREKKESFPLTVTSAQKNPTAFYLCASSAGQSPAYEQYFGPGTRLTVT.

The chain carries TRBV30 and TRBJ2-7; D remains ambiguous. V was trimmed by 5 bases and J by 2 bases, leaving 13 bases between them. The germline CDR1 and CDR2 sequences are GTSNPN and SVGIG (reference sequence). The CDR3 length is 13 residues. The CDR3 loop is CAWLPPGTYEQYF. The CDR3 DNA reads TGTGCCTGGTTACCACCAGGTACCTACGAGCAGTACTTC.

This chain connects TRBV19 to TRBJ2-1, with a tentative D call TRBD1 (5 bases). V lost 0 bases and J 4 bases, leaving 13 bases between the germline ends. The CDR3 totals 16 residues. The germline CDR1 and CDR2 sequences are LNHDA and SQIVND (reference sequence). CDR3 nucleotide sequence: TGTGCCAGTAGTATAGATGCAGGGAAAGGATACAATGAGCAGTTCTTC. Protein product: CASSIDAGKGYNEQFF. Combining the CDR3 with reference TRBV19 and TRBJ2-1 gives the whole variable domain DGGITQSPKYLFRKEGQNVTLSCEQNLNHDAMYWYRQDPGQGLRLIYYSQIVNDFQKGDIAEGYSVSREKKESFPLTVTSAQKNPTAFYLCASSIDAGKGYNEQFFGPGTRLTVL.

The CDR3 region is CASSQGTYSYEQYF. CDR3 DNA sequence: TGTGCCAGCAGCCAAGGGACTTACTCCTACGAGCAGTACTTC. J is TRBJ2-7 and V is TRBV14; the D gene is possibly TRBD2 (5 bases). The ends were cut back, 1 base at V and 0 bases at J, with 7 bases in the middle. Germline loops: CDR1 SGHDN, CDR2 FVKESK. The CDR3 runs 14 residues.

The chain recombines TRBV6-5 with TRBJ1-1, with 7 bases that match TRBD1. CDR3 length equals 16 residues. V shed 2 bases, J shed 10 bases, and the junction held 16 bases outside the gene matches. Germline assignment: CDR1 MNHEY and CDR2 SVGAGI. CDR3 residues: CASSYAKKDEGARAFF. In DNA, the CDR3 is TGTGCCAGCAGTTACGCCAAAAAGGACGAGGGGGCGCGAGCTTTCTTT.

This rearrangement joins TRBV9 to TRBJ2-1, with D tentatively TRBD1 (5 bases). The CDR3 loop spans 15 amino acids. The germline CDR1 and CDR2 sequences are SGDLS and YYNGEE. Trimming shortened V by 4 bases and J by 4 bases, and 15 bases separated the two germline ends. The CDR3, as DNA: TGTGCCAGCAGCCCTGAGTCCCAGGGTTACAATGAGCAGTTCTTC. Encoded protein: CASSPESQGYNEQFF.

CDR3 sequence (DNA): TGTGCCAGCAGCTTAGGACAGGGGGCGCCGGAAGGCTACACCTTC. It codes for CASSLGQGAPEGYTF. The chain joins TRBV7-9 to TRBJ1-2; TRBD1 matches at 10 bases. V shed 1 base and J 8 bases; nucleotides not matched to a gene: 7. CDR1 is SEHNR and CDR2 is FQNEAQ in the germline V gene (reference sequence). This CDR3 is 15 amino acids long.

The rearrangement links TRBV6-1 to TRBJ1-2; D unclear. The CDR3 sequence is 11 residues long. The germline V gene encodes CDR1 MNHNS and CDR2 SASEGT. V dropped 4 bases and J dropped 8 bases, with 8 bases sitting between them. CDR3 protein: CASSAPPGYTF. CDR3 nucleotides: TGTGCCAGCAGTGCCCCTCCCGGCTACACCTTC.

The chain couples TRBV4-2 to TRBJ2-5; 8 nucleotides agree with TRBD2. J lost 5 bases, V lost 3 bases, and 20 bases had no gene match. Germline CDR1 LGHNA, CDR2 YNFKEQ. The CDR3 is 19 amino acids. CDR3 region: CASSHRLGSGGPLWETQYF. The CDR3 nucleotides are TGTGCCAGCAGCCACCGATTGGGGTCGGGAGGGCCCTTATGGGAGACCCAGTACTTC.

The gene calls are TRBV7-2 and TRBJ2-1; D perhaps matches TRBD1 (6 bases). This CDR3 is built from 15 residues. The V gene lost 5 bases and the J gene lost 0 bases, with 11 bases spanning the gap. The germline gives CDR1 SGHTA, CDR2 FQGNSA. Here the CDR3 reads CASSPRGSSYNEQFF. CDR3 in DNA: TGTGCCAGCAGCCCCAGGGGAAGCTCCTACAATGAGCAGTTCTTC.

This rearrangement joins TRBV2 to TRBJ2-7; 8 nucleotides line up with TRBD1. CDR3 size: 16 residues. Germline assignment: CDR1 SNHLY and CDR2 FYNNEI. The trim removed 6 bases at V and 2 bases at J, leaving 12 bases unmatched. The CDR3, as DNA: TGTGCCAGCAGAGAGGAGAGGGGACAGGACACCTACGAGCAGTACTTC. It codes for CASREERGQDTYEQYF.

This sequence joins TRBV29-1 and TRBJ2-2; D could derive from TRBD1 or TRBD2 (6 bases each). Germline CDR1 reads SQVTM; CDR2 reads ANQGSEA. Trimming took off 4 bases at V and 3 bases at J, with 12 bases between the two ends. The length of the CDR3 is 14 residues. The CDR3 nucleotides are TGCAGCGTTGCGGGGGCGCGGGACACCGGGGAGCTGTTTTTT. Its translation: CSVAGARDTGELFF.

The count of this clone is one. This CDR3 is CASSLGPGTQETQYF. CDR3 nucleotides: TGTGCCAGCAGCTTAGGGCCGGGAACCCAAGAGACCCAGTACTTC. The chain carries TRBV11-2 and TRBJ2-5, with TRBD2 as a possible D gene (5 bases). The germline V and J ends were trimmed by 1 base and 1 base, with 10 bases remaining between them. CDR3 length: 15 amino acids. CDR1 is SGHAT and CDR2 is FQNNGV in the germline V gene.

The chain carries TRBV2 and TRBJ2-7; 8 bases are shared with TRBD2. Trimming cost V 5 bases and J 9 bases; bases outside gene matches: 12. Germline V CDR1 and CDR2: SNHLY, FYNNEI. The CDR3 extends over 14 amino acids. CDR3 DNA: TGTGCCAGCAGTTTAAGCGGGAGTGCAGGGTGGCAGTACTTC. It is translated as CASSLSGSAGWQYF.

The V call is TRBV5-1, the J call TRBJ1-2; no clear D gene. CDR1 and CDR2 from the germline V gene are SGHRS and YFSETQ. The ends were cut back, 0 bases at V and 6 bases at J, with 12 bases in the middle. This CDR3 has 14 residues. In DNA, the CDR3 is TGCGCCAGCAGCTTGGGCGACCGGCATGATGGCTACACCTTC. Translating gives CASSLGDRHDGYTF.

V is TRBV5-1 and J is TRBJ1-3; unclear D gene. The CDR3 is made up of 14 amino acids. Trimming stripped 7 bases from V and 0 bases from J, with 11 bases between. Germline values: CDR1 SGHRS, CDR2 YFSETQ. CDR3 in amino acids: CASGQPGSGNTIYF. The CDR3, as DNA: TGCGCCAGCGGGCAGCCCGGCTCTGGAAACACCATATATTTT.

The V call is TRBV5-1, the J call TRBJ2-3; the match to TRBD2 covers 14 bases. The CDR3 totals 21 residues. Germline V gene lookup returns CDR1 SGHRS and CDR2 YFSETQ. V shed 7 bases, J shed 2 bases, and the junction held 21 bases outside the gene matches. The CDR3 region is CASSKSGTSGRNVTVTDTQYF. CDR3 DNA: TGCGCCAGCTCTAAAAGCGGGACTAGCGGGAGAAATGTCACGGTCACAGATACGCAGTATTTT.

The CDR3 protein is CARGSSYNSPLHF. CDR3 nucleotide sequence: TGTGCCAGGGGTTCCTCCTATAATTCACCCCTCCACTTT. This sequence joins TRBV2 and TRBJ1-6, with D unclear. V was pared by 9 bases and J by 0 bases, with 6 bases between. Germline values: CDR1 SNHLY, CDR2 FYNNEI. The CDR3 consists of 13 residues.

This rearrangement joins TRBV5-1 to TRBJ1-3; TRBD1 agrees at 9 bases. The germline V gene encodes CDR1 SGHRS and CDR2 YFSETQ. The V and J ends lost 4 bases and 2 bases, in that order; junction bases with no gene match: 4. The CDR3 runs to 15 residues. Here the CDR3 reads CASSLDRGTGNTIYF. CDR3 sequence (DNA): TGCGCCAGCAGCCTGGACAGGGGAACTGGAAACACCATATATTTT.

The V gene is TRBV9, the J gene TRBJ2-1, with TRBD2 identical over 7 bases. The CDR3 runs 15 residues. The junction had 9 bases not matched to a gene; V was cut back by 0 bases and J by 9 bases. CDR1 and CDR2 from the germline V gene are SGDLS and YYNGEE. The CDR3 protein is CASSVETSHDSEQFF. For the CDR3, the DNA is TGTGCCAGCAGCGTAGAGACTAGCCATGACAGTGAGCAGTTCTTC.

The V gene is TRBV15, the J gene TRBJ2-2; D is perhaps TRBD1 (8 bases). V shed 5 bases and J shed 5 bases, with 21 bases lying between them. Germline V gene sequence: CDR1 LNHNV, CDR2 YYDKDF (reference sequence). The CDR3 contains 17 residues. The DNA of the CDR3 is TGTGCCACCAGCGGCGAGCCTGGACAGGGAGGGACCGGGGAGCTGTTTTTT. The encoded protein is CATSGEPGQGGTGELFF.